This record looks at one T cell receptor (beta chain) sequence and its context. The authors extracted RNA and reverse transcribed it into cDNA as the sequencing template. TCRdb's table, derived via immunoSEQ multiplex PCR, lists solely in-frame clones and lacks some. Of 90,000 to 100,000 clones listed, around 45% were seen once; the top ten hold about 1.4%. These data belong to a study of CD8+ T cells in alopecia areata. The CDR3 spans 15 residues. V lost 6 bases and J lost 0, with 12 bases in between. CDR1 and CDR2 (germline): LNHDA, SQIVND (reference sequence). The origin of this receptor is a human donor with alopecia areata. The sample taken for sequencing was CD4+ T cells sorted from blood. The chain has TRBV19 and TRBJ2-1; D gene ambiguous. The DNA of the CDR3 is TGTGCCAGTAGCACCACAAAGAACTCCTACAATGAGCAGTTCTTC. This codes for CASSTTKNSYNEQFF.